This TCR beta chain stems from a study of molecular identifiers for immune sequencing clone quantification. Findings and limits, study-wide: Detectable among more than 800,000 naive cells, according to reports, was Jurkat TCR RNA spiked in from one cell.

Germline CDR1 reads MNHEY; CDR2 reads SVGAGI. V gave up 5 bases and J gave up 0 bases; unmatched junction bases: 5. The CDR3 contains 15 residues. With respect to this clonotype: Its matching antigen is unknown.

A single record per CDR3 protein comes from TCRdb applying MiXCR to the PCR reads. The repertoire includes about 640,000 distinct CDR3 sequences, just under 20% of them detected once, and 0.85% to 0.9% sits in the top ten. The sequence derives from a human donor in good health. Some libraries in this study had Jurkat cell RNA spiked in. Sequenced input: naive CD8+ T cells from blood, with Jurkat cell RNA spiked in. The subset is: FACS-sorted CD8+CD4-CCR7+CD45RA+ naive T cells. The chain has TRBV6-5 and TRBJ2-7, with TRBD2 identical over 9 bases. The CDR3 DNA is TGTGCCAGCAGTCCCCTAGCGGGACACTCCTACGAGCAGTACTTC. Its protein product is CASSPLAGHSYEQYF.